This passage covers 18 T cell receptor beta chains from one sample sequenced in a study of blood T cell repertoires in COVID-19. The protocol was immunoSEQ multiplex PCR, while the TCRdb copy is restricted to in-frame clones and leaves out a portion. The sample carries 100,000 or so clones, about 92% recorded once. What was sequenced was peripheral blood. Source of these receptors: a woman aged 60-75 years with active COVID-19.

This clone was found once. The gene calls are TRBV24-1 and TRBJ2-7, with 7 positions matching TRBD2. The junction had 7 bases not matched to a gene; V was cut back by 3 bases and J by 6 bases. CDR3 length equals 14 residues. Germline values: CDR1 KGHDR, CDR2 SFDVKD. The CDR3 sequence is CATSDPGEGGEQYF. DNA of the CDR3: TGTGCCACCAGTGATCCTGGGGAGGGAGGCGAGCAGTACTTC.

CDR3: CATSQSGGPRTDTQYF. CDR3 in DNA: TGTGCCACCAGTCAGAGCGGGGGGCCCCGCACAGATACGCAGTATTTT. The J gene is TRBJ2-3, the V gene TRBV24-1, with 9 nucleotides matching TRBD2. The CDR3 sequence is 16 residues long. V lost 6 bases and J lost 1; bases outside the gene matches: 7. The germline gives CDR1 KGHDR, CDR2 SFDVKD.

The gene calls are TRBV19 and TRBJ2-3; D uncertain. This CDR3 is built from 14 residues. Trimming cost V 6 bases and J 4 bases, with 14 bases left between them. Germline V gene sequence: CDR1 LNHDA, CDR2 SQIVND (reference sequence). The CDR3 spells CASSRAALADTQYF. Written as DNA, the CDR3 is TGTGCCAGTAGCCGCGCGGCGCTTGCAGATACGCAGTATTTT.

The chain uses TRBV9 and TRBJ2-7, with D maybe TRBD1 (5 bases). Germline loops: CDR1 SGDLS, CDR2 YYNGEE. Between the trimmed V and J ends, which lost 4 bases and 6 bases, there was a span of 17 bases. The CDR3 has 14 amino acids. The CDR3 sequence: CASSPRQTRTEQYF. For the CDR3, the DNA is TGTGCCAGCAGCCCCCGACAGACCCGGACCGAGCAGTACTTC. Drawing the rest from reference TRBV9 and TRBJ2-7, the complete variable domain is DSGVTQTPKHLITATGQRVTLRCSPRSGDLSVYWYQQSLDQGLQFLIQYYNGEERAKGNILERFSAQQFPDLHSELNLSSLELGDSALYFCASSPRQTRTEQYFGPGTRLTVT.

The rearrangement uses TRBV28 and TRBJ2-7; 11 positions agree with TRBD2. This CDR3 is built from 14 residues. Trimming at V came to 6 bases and at J to 3 bases, leaving 4 bases not matched to a gene. Germline-derived CDR1 and CDR2 are MDHEN and SYDVKM. CDR3 sequence: CASRVSGRVYEQYF. The DNA for the CDR3 is TGTGCCAGCAGGGTTAGCGGGAGGGTCTACGAGCAGTACTTC.

This chain connects TRBV14 to TRBJ2-1, with TRBD1 matching 8 bases. Germline-derived CDR1 and CDR2 are SGHDN and FVKESK. The CDR3 consists of 16 residues. The junction had 10 bases not matched to a gene; V was cut back by 4 bases and J by 5 bases. CDR3 bases: TGTGCCAGCAGCCGAATTACCGGGACAGGAGACAATGAGCAGTTCTTC. It yields the protein CASSRITGTGDNEQFF. Filled out from reference TRBV14 and TRBJ2-1, the complete variable domain reads EAGVTQFPSHSVIEKGQTVTLRCDPISGHDNLYWYRRVMGKEIKFLLHFVKESKQDESGMPNNRFLAERTGGTYSTLKVQPAELEDSGVYFCASSRITGTGDNEQFFGPGTRLTVL.

The chain links TRBV13 to TRBJ2-1; 8 positions match TRBD1. Germline V gene lookup returns CDR1 PRHDT and CDR2 FYEKMQ (reference sequence). The CDR3 is 17 residues long. V shed 5 bases and J 7 bases; nucleotides not matched to a gene: 16. CDR3 nucleotide sequence: TGTGCCAGCAGCCCCTCCGGATGGACAGGGTCGGTGAATGAGCAGTTCTTC. Protein sequence: CASSPSGWTGSVNEQFF.

CDR3 residues: CASSLGTGLTEAFF. DNA for the CDR3: TGTGCCAGCAGCTTAGGTACAGGCCTCACTGAAGCTTTCTTT. The chain recombines TRBV7-9 with TRBJ1-1, with D perhaps TRBD1 (5 bases). V was clipped by 1 base and J by 4 bases, with 10 bases between them. CDR3 size: 14 residues. Per germline, CDR1 SEHNR and CDR2 FQNEAQ (reference sequence).

The chain has TRBV5-4 and TRBJ2-6, with 9 bases matching TRBD1. From germline, CDR1 is SGHNT and CDR2 YYREEE (reference sequence). CDR3 length equals 16 residues. The V segment lost 5 bases and the J segment 0 bases; nucleotides outside the gene matches: 3. CDR3: CASRTGQGSGANVLTF. For the CDR3, the DNA is TGTGCCAGCAGGACGGGACAGGGCTCTGGGGCCAACGTCCTGACTTTC.

CDR3 protein: CASSQVYTGVSKLFF. The CDR3 DNA reads as TGTGCCAGCAGCCAAGTCTATACAGGCGTTTCAAAACTGTTTTTT. The chain joins TRBV3-1 (or the pseudogene TRBV3-2) to TRBJ1-4, with a possible D match to TRBD1 (5 bases). The germline CDR1 and CDR2 sequences are LGHDT and YNNKEL (reference sequence). CDR3 length equals 15 residues. V lost 1 base to trimming and J lost 10 bases, with 16 bases between them.

The chain recombines TRBV5-6 with TRBJ2-3; D possibly corresponds to TRBD2 (5 bases). Germline V CDR1 and CDR2: SGHDT, YYEEEE. V lost 3 bases and J lost 7, with 6 bases in between. There are 11 residues in the CDR3. The CDR3 DNA is TGTGCCAGCAGCTGGAGGAATACGCAGTATTTT. This gives the protein CASSWRNTQYF.

The chain links TRBV19 to TRBJ1-4, with 8 nucleotides matching TRBD1. Germline CDR1 is LNHDA and CDR2 is SQIVND (reference sequence). Trimming took 4 bases from V and 4 from J; bases not matched to a gene: 5. The CDR3 contains 15 residues. As DNA, the CDR3 is TGTGCCAGTAGTACCCTCGGACAGGGTAATGAAAAACTGTTTTTT. Translated, it gives CASSTLGQGNEKLFF.

This sequence joins TRBV11-2 and TRBJ2-3; D ambiguous. V lost 3 bases and J 1 base, leaving 14 bases between the germline ends. Germline values: CDR1 SGHAT, CDR2 FQNNGV. The CDR3 is made up of 16 amino acids. The CDR3 is CASSFVLPRGTDTQYF. The CDR3 DNA is TGTGCCAGCAGCTTCGTACTACCTCGGGGCACAGATACGCAGTATTTT.

The V call is TRBV27, the J call TRBJ2-7; D perhaps matches TRBD2 (6 bases). The ends were cut back, 8 bases at V and 1 base at J, with 12 bases in the middle. CDR1 is MNHEY and CDR2 is SMNVEV in the germline V gene (reference sequence). This CDR3 is 13 amino acids long. The CDR3 DNA follows: TGTGCCAGCTTTGGGGGACTTTCCTACGAGCAGTACTTC. Its protein product is CASFGGLSYEQYF.

In DNA, the CDR3 is TGTGCCAGCAGTCCCGGCCAGGGGAGGGCCTATGGCTACACCTTC. It yields the protein CASSPGQGRAYGYTF. This sequence joins TRBV6-5 and TRBJ1-2; D possibly corresponds to TRBD1 (6 bases). The CDR3 is made up of 15 amino acids. Germline CDR1 MNHEY, CDR2 SVGAGI. Trimming pared 5 bases from V and 4 bases from J, leaving 17 bases between.

The chain links TRBV5-1 to TRBJ2-2, with no clear D. Trimming shortened V by 0 bases and J by 7 bases, and 16 bases separated the two germline ends. CDR3 length equals 16 residues. The germline gives CDR1 SGHRS, CDR2 YFSETQ. CDR3 in amino acids: CASSLVPSLSVGELFF. The CDR3, as DNA: TGCGCCAGCAGCTTGGTTCCTTCTCTCTCGGTCGGGGAGCTGTTTTTT.

This sequence joins TRBV9 and TRBJ2-3; 14 bases fit TRBD2. Per the germline V gene, CDR1 is SGDLS and CDR2 is YYNGEE. The CDR3 consists of 18 residues. Germline trimming cut 0 bases from V and 1 base from J; bases unmatched to any gene: 4. Written as DNA, the CDR3 is TGTGCCAGCAGCGTAGCAGGGACTAGCGGGAGACGCACAGATACGCAGTATTTT. It is translated as CASSVAGTSGRRTDTQYF. The variable domain in full, with the rest retrieved from reference TRBV9 and TRBJ2-3, is DSGVTQTPKHLITATGQRVTLRCSPRSGDLSVYWYQQSLDQGLQFLIQYYNGEERAKGNILERFSAQQFPDLHSELNLSSLELGDSALYFCASSVAGTSGRRTDTQYFGPGTRLTVL.

The V and J genes are TRBV28 and TRBJ2-3; 7 nucleotides match TRBD2. This CDR3 is built from 18 residues. The V segment lost 4 bases and the J segment 3 bases; nucleotides outside the gene matches: 16. CDR1 and CDR2 (germline): MDHEN, SYDVKM. The CDR3 DNA follows: TGTGCCAGCAGTTCACTCCCTGGGGTAGCGGGCCTTACAGATACGCAGTATTTT. Translated: CASSSLPGVAGLTDTQYF. Looking up the rest from reference TRBV28 and TRBJ2-3 gives the full variable domain: DVKVTQSSRYLVKRTGEKVFLECVQDMDHENMFWYRQDPGLGLRLIYFSYDVKMKEKGDIPEGYSVSREKKERFSLILESASTNQTSMYLCASSSLPGVAGLTDTQYFGPGTRLTVL.